This T cell receptor (beta chain) was sequenced during a study of OX40 agonist ivuxolimab in advanced cancers. About the study: Six ivuxolimab dose levels, 0.01 to 10 mg/kg, were given intravenously every 2 weeks.

Autoimmune disease history or systemic immunosuppression meant exclusion. Here immunoSEQ multiplex PCR was the method, and the copy in TCRdb shows in-frame clones only, minus some. The table shows tens of thousands of clones, with more than 75% occurring only once. The germline V and J ends were trimmed by 5 bases and 6 bases, with 17 bases remaining between them. The CDR3 covers 13 residues. Germline-derived CDR1 and CDR2 are GTSNPN and SVGIG (reference sequence). Overall study results and limits: The investigators did not determine what antigen specificity the expanded peripheral T cells had. Some nonresponders also had low normalized T-cell clonal expansion.

Turning to this clone: Its specificity is not known.

This TCR came from an adult with an advanced solid tumor such as melanoma, head and neck, liver or kidney cancer. Sequences were derived from CD4+ or CD8+ T cells sorted from blood, sampled in a trial of the OX40 agonist ivuxolimab. The chain is built from TRBV30 and TRBJ2-7, with no clear D. The CDR3 is CAWDPGSTSEQYF. The CDR3 coding sequence is TGTGCCTGGGATCCCGGCAGCACATCCGAGCAGTACTTC.